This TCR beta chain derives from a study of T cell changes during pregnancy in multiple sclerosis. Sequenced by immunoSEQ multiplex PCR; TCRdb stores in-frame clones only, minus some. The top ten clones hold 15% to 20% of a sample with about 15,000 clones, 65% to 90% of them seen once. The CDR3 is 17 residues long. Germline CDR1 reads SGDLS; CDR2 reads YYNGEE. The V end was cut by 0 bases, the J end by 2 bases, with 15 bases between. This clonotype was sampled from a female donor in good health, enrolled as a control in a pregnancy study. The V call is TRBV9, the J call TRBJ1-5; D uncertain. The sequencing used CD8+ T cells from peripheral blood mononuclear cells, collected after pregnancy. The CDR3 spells CASSVGPTVGGNQPQHF. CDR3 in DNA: TGTGCCAGCAGCGTAGGCCCCACAGTCGGTGGCAATCAGCCCCAGCATTTT.